The 16 T cell receptor beta chains in this list originate from one sample, sequenced in a study of shared clonotypes between healthy human individuals. Naive CD8 cells lacked CD45RO, underwent positive selection for CCR7 and left out terminally differentiated effector memory CD45RA+ cells. Some clones are missing from TCRdb's copy, which holds only in-frame ones; the method was immunoSEQ multiplex PCR. The sample yields fewer than 1 million clones, 96% seen once. Sequenced material: naive CD8+ T cells sorted from blood. These receptors were obtained from a man aged 25 to 40 in good health.

CDR3 sequence: CASSPIDYSYNEQFF. The DNA for the CDR3 is TGTGCCAGCAGCCCTATTGACTACTCCTACAATGAGCAGTTCTTC. The V gene is TRBV5-5, the J gene TRBJ2-1; a possible D gene is TRBD2 (5 bases). The CDR3 totals 15 residues. Deletions cut 4 bases from V and 0 bases from J, with 11 bases between. Germline loops: CDR1 SGHKS, CDR2 YYEKEE (reference sequence).

The rearrangement joins TRBV9 to TRBJ2-5; 7 bases match TRBD2. The CDR3 has 16 amino acids. The germline V gene has CDR1 SGDLS and CDR2 YYNGEE. With V trimmed by 1 base and J by 1 base, 7 bases remained unmatched. This CDR3 is CASSVRTGGIQETQYF. In DNA, the CDR3 is TGTGCCAGCAGCGTACGCACGGGAGGAATCCAAGAGACCCAGTACTTC.

The rearrangement joins TRBV18 to TRBJ1-5; D gene ambiguous. Germline loops: CDR1 KGHSH, CDR2 LQKENI. The CDR3 contains 13 residues. V lost 6 bases and J lost 4, with 10 bases in between. CDR3 residues: CASSPDGNQPQHF. CDR3 DNA sequence: TGTGCCAGCTCCCCGGACGGGAATCAGCCCCAGCATTTT.

This clone appeared a single time. The rearrangement joins TRBV11-3 to TRBJ1-1; the D is unclear. The ends were cut back, 4 bases at V and 1 base at J, with 7 bases in the middle. Germline assignment: CDR1 SGHNT and CDR2 YENEEA. This CDR3 has 13 residues. CDR3 nucleotide sequence: TGTGCCAGCAGCTCCCGACAGAACACTGAAGCTTTCTTT. Encoded protein: CASSSRQNTEAFF.

The genes are TRBV13 and TRBJ2-1; possible D gene TRBD2, 5 bases. Looked up from germline, CDR1 is PRHDT and CDR2 is FYEKMQ (reference sequence). The CDR3 length is 14 residues. Trimming took off 5 bases at V and 7 bases at J, with 15 bases between the two ends. This CDR3 reads CASSPSNRRNEQFF. The CDR3 DNA is TGTGCCAGCAGCCCTTCGAACCGGAGGAATGAGCAGTTCTTC.

J is TRBJ1-2 and V is TRBV7-9; 7 positions agree with TRBD1. The CDR3 contains 15 residues. J lost 4 bases, V lost 2 bases, and 7 bases had no gene match. Germline values: CDR1 SEHNR, CDR2 FQNEAQ (reference sequence). The CDR3 nucleotides are TGTGCCAGCAGCTTACCCGGGACAGAGATCTATGGCTACACCTTC. This sequence encodes CASSLPGTEIYGYTF.

The genes are TRBV4-1 and TRBJ2-1; D not certain. Germline V CDR1 and CDR2: MGHRA, YSYEKL. V lost 6 bases and J lost 8, with 11 bases in between. The CDR3 has 12 amino acids. DNA of the CDR3: TGCGCCAGCAGTCATCGAAGAGATGAGCAGTTCTTC. Encoded protein: CASSHRRDEQFF.

This chain uses TRBV19 with TRBJ2-1; 12 nucleotides match TRBD1. V lost 3 bases and J lost 0; bases outside the gene matches: 9. Germline lookup yields CDR1 LNHDA and CDR2 SQIVND (reference sequence). This CDR3 comprises 19 residues. Here the CDR3 reads CASSIGGTGGLDSYNEQFF. The CDR3 DNA follows: TGTGCCAGTAGTATTGGAGGGACAGGGGGCTTAGACTCCTACAATGAGCAGTTCTTC.

The chain joins TRBV14 to TRBJ2-3, with D tentatively TRBD1 (6 bases). V was clipped by 5 bases and J by 0 bases, with 12 bases between them. The CDR3 extends over 15 amino acids. Germline V lookup: CDR1 SGHDN, CDR2 FVKESK. CDR3 bases: TGTGCCAGCAGCTCGACAGGCACTAGCACAGATACGCAGTATTTT. Amino acid sequence: CASSSTGTSTDTQYF.

The V and J genes are TRBV27 and TRBJ2-7, with D tentatively TRBD1 or TRBD2 (5 bases each). V was clipped by 5 bases and J by 0 bases, with 8 bases between them. The CDR3 covers 13 residues. Germline V CDR1 and CDR2: MNHEY, SMNVEV (reference sequence). In DNA, the CDR3 is TGTGCCAGCAGTCGGGGCTTCTCCTACGAGCAGTACTTC. Amino acid sequence: CASSRGFSYEQYF.

The J gene is TRBJ2-7, the V gene TRBV27, with TRBD2 matching over 7 bases. The germline gives CDR1 MNHEY, CDR2 SMNVEV (reference sequence). The CDR3 runs to 13 residues. With V trimmed by 6 bases and J by 2 bases, 4 bases remained unmatched. In DNA, the CDR3 is TGTGCCAGCAGATCTAGCGGACCCTACGAGCAGTACTTC. This translates into CASRSSGPYEQYF.

The rearrangement links TRBV7-9 to TRBJ2-5; no firm D call. Per germline, CDR1 SEHNR and CDR2 FQNEAQ (reference sequence). This CDR3 comprises 14 residues. The germline V and J ends were trimmed by 7 bases and 5 bases, with 17 bases remaining between them. The CDR3 region has the DNA TGTGCCAGCACCCGACCGGACGGGTTGGAGACCCAGTACTTC. Encoded protein: CASTRPDGLETQYF. The entire variable domain, with the rest obtained from reference TRBV7-9 and TRBJ2-5, is as follows: DTGVSQNPRHKITKRGQNVTFRCDPISEHNRLYWYRQTLGQGPEFLTYFQNEAQLEKSRLLSDRFSAERPKGSFSTLEIQRTEQGDSAMYLCASTRPDGLETQYFGPGTRLLVL.

V gene TRBV7-9 combines with J gene TRBJ2-7, with TRBD1 identical over 10 bases. This CDR3 has 15 residues. Germline V CDR1 and CDR2: SEHNR, FQNEAQ (reference sequence). V lost 2 bases to trimming and J lost 5 bases; unmatched junction nucleotides: 6. The CDR3 loop is CASSLLGQGRDEQYF. As DNA, the CDR3 is TGTGCCAGCAGCTTATTGGGACAGGGGCGCGACGAGCAGTACTTC.

This clone was observed at least ten times. The V gene is TRBV30, the J gene TRBJ2-7, with D perhaps TRBD1 (5 bases). From germline, CDR1 is GTSNPN and CDR2 SVGIG (reference sequence). V was clipped by 5 bases and J by 1 base, with 9 bases between them. The CDR3 has 12 residues. The CDR3 DNA reads as TGTGCCTGGGACAGAGATTCCTACGAGCAGTACTTC. Amino acid sequence: CAWDRDSYEQYF.

The V gene is TRBV7-9, the J gene TRBJ2-6; D might be TRBD1 (6 bases). Germline loops: CDR1 SEHNR, CDR2 FQNEAQ (reference sequence). With 3 bases removed from V and 6 bases from J, the gap between germline ends came to 18 bases. This CDR3 is built from 17 residues. The CDR3 DNA sequence: TGTGCCAGCAGCTTCCCGGGACAAGTAGGTACGGCCAACGTCCTGACTTTC. It encodes CASSFPGQVGTANVLTF.

The gene calls are TRBV2 and TRBJ2-1, with 10 bases matching TRBD2. The CDR3 consists of 14 residues. CDR1 and CDR2 from the germline V gene are SNHLY and FYNNEI. V lost 7 bases, J lost 7 bases, and 7 bases stayed unmatched. Here the CDR3 reads CASISGRVGNEQFF. The DNA for the CDR3 is TGTGCCAGCATAAGCGGGAGGGTAGGGAATGAGCAGTTCTTC.